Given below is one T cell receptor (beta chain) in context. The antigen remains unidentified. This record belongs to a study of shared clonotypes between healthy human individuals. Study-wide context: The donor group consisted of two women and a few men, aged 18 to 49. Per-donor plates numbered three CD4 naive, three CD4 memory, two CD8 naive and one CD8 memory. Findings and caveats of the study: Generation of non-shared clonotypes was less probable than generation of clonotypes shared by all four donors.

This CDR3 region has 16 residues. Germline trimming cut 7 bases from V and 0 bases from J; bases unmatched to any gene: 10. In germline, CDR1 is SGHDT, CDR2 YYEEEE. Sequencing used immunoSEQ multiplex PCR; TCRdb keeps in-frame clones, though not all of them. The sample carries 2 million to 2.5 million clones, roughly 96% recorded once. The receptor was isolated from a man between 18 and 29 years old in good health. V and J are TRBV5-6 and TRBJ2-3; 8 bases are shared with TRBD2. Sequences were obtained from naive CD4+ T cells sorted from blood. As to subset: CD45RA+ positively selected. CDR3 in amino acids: CASRPKLAVSTDTQYF. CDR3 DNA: TGTGCCAGCCGACCGAAACTAGCGGTGAGCACAGATACGCAGTATTTT.